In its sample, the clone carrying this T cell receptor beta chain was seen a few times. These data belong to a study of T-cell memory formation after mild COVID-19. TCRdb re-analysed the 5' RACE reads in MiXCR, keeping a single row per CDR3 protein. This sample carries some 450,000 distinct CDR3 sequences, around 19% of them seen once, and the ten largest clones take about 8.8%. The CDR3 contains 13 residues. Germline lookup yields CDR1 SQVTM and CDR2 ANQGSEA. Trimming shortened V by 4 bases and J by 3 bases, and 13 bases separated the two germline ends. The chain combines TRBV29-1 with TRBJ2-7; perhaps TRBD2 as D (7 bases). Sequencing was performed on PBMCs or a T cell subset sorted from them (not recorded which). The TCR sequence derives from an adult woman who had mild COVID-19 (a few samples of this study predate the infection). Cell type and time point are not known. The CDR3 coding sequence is TGCAGCGTTGGGGAGGGGGTTATCTACGAGCAGTACTTC. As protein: CSVGEGVIYEQYF.